This entry lists 32 T cell receptor beta chains sequenced from one sample in a study of T cell changes during pregnancy in multiple sclerosis. Using immunoSEQ multiplex PCR, the repertoire was profiled, and TCRdb retains in-frame clones only, with some absent. The sample shows 100,000 or so clones, around nine tenths of them seen only once. Material: peripheral blood, obtained in the second trimester of pregnancy. Receptor source: a female donor with multiple sclerosis, enrolled in a pregnancy study.

This chain connects TRBV29-1 to TRBJ2-3; 9 nucleotides agree with TRBD2. Trimming removed 4 bases from V and 3 bases from J; junction bases left unmatched: 2. The germline V gene encodes CDR1 SQVTM and CDR2 ANQGSEA. CDR3 size: 13 residues. In nucleotides, the CDR3 is TGCAGCGTTGGACTAGCGGTTACAGATACGCAGTATTTT. Its translation: CSVGLAVTDTQYF.

The CDR3 loop is CAWREQGGQPQHF. The CDR3 DNA sequence: TGTGCCTGGAGGGAACAGGGGGGTCAGCCCCAGCATTTT. The chain joins TRBV30 to TRBJ1-5, with TRBD1 identical over 8 bases. CDR3 length: 13 residues. Germline values: CDR1 GTSNPN, CDR2 SVGIG (reference sequence). The V and J ends lost 3 bases and 6 bases, in that order; junction bases with no gene match: 4.

The chain carries TRBV11-2 and TRBJ2-7; maybe TRBD2 (6 bases). Germline assignment: CDR1 SGHAT and CDR2 FQNNGV. V gave up 1 base and J gave up 6 bases, with 7 bases separating them. The CDR3 consists of 12 residues. This CDR3 is CASSLVGGEQYF. The CDR3 DNA is TGTGCCAGCAGCTTAGTGGGGGGCGAGCAGTACTTC.

The chain employs TRBV15 and TRBJ2-1, with TRBD1 as a possible D gene (5 bases). Germline loops: CDR1 LNHNV, CDR2 YYDKDF (reference sequence). The CDR3 spans 15 residues. Trimming took off 5 bases at V and 0 bases at J, with 11 bases between the two ends. Written as DNA, the CDR3 is TGTGCCACCAGCTTCGACAGATTCTCCTACAATGAGCAGTTCTTC. It specifies CATSFDRFSYNEQFF. The full variable domain, in which reference TRBV15 and TRBJ2-1 provide the parts outside the CDR3, is DAMVIQNPRYQVTQFGKPVTLSCSQTLNHNVMYWYQQKSSQAPKLLFHYYDKDFNNEADTPDNFQSRRPNTSFCFLDIRSPGLGDTAMYLCATSFDRFSYNEQFFGPGTRLTVL.

The gene calls are TRBV5-1 and TRBJ1-3; D is perhaps TRBD1 (5 bases). The germline V and J ends were trimmed by 4 bases and 0 bases, with 14 bases remaining between them. The CDR3 runs 16 residues. Germline V gives CDR1 SGHRS, CDR2 YFSETQ. The CDR3 loop is CASSLGGLNSGNTIYF. DNA of the CDR3: TGCGCCAGCAGCCTGGGGGGACTCAACTCTGGAAACACCATATATTTT.

This chain connects TRBV7-9 to TRBJ2-7; 14 nucleotides match TRBD2. Trimming took 5 bases from V and 3 from J; bases not matched to a gene: 9. Germline values: CDR1 SEHNR, CDR2 FQNEAQ (reference sequence). The CDR3 covers 17 residues. CDR3 protein: CASSGSGTSGSGYEQYF. Here the CDR3 DNA reads TGTGCCAGCAGCGGATCCGGGACTAGCGGGAGCGGCTACGAGCAGTACTTC.

The rearrangement links TRBV30 to TRBJ2-7; TRBD2 matches at 9 bases. Germline CDR1 reads GTSNPN; CDR2 reads SVGIG (reference sequence). The junction had 4 bases not matched to a gene; V was cut back by 1 base and J by 3 bases. The CDR3 is 14 amino acids. CDR3 sequence (DNA): TGTGCCTGGAGTGGGGGTAGCGGGAGCTACGAGCAGTACTTC. Protein: CAWSGGSGSYEQYF.

The chain recombines TRBV9 with TRBJ1-2, with a possible D match to TRBD1 (5 bases). Trimming cost V 4 bases and J 1 base, with 11 bases left between them. This CDR3 comprises 14 residues. Germline loops: CDR1 SGDLS, CDR2 YYNGEE. The CDR3 reads CASSPEDSNYGYTF. CDR3 sequence (DNA): TGTGCCAGCAGCCCCGAAGACAGTAACTATGGCTACACCTTC.

The chain carries TRBV27 and TRBJ2-2; TRBD1 matches at 7 bases. V shed 5 bases, J shed 4 bases, and the junction held 7 bases outside the gene matches. Germline V gene lookup returns CDR1 MNHEY and CDR2 SMNVEV (reference sequence). This CDR3 has 15 residues. The chain's CDR3 is CASSRDRVGTGELFF. The CDR3 DNA sequence: TGTGCCAGCAGTCGTGACAGGGTGGGCACCGGGGAGCTGTTTTTT.

This clone was observed a single time. V usage is TRBV5-1 and J usage is TRBJ2-3; 12 bases align to TRBD2. After removal of 3 bases from V and 4 bases from J, the junction contained 3 bases not matched to a gene. The CDR3 runs 15 residues. Germline CDR1 is SGHRS and CDR2 is YFSETQ. As DNA, the CDR3 is TGCGCCAGCAGCTGGACTAGCGGGGTCCCAGATACGCAGTATTTT. Translated: CASSWTSGVPDTQYF.

The rearrangement uses TRBV30 and TRBJ1-1, with 7 bases matching TRBD1. This CDR3 contains 17 residues. CDR1 is GTSNPN and CDR2 is SVGIG in the germline V gene (reference sequence). The ends lost 2 bases at V and 4 bases at J; junction bases unmatched: 16. The CDR3 here is CAWSPIAHRGLATEAFF. The CDR3, as DNA: TGTGCCTGGAGTCCCATCGCCCACAGGGGTTTGGCCACTGAAGCTTTCTTT.

This chain's CDR3 is CASSLEGASTDTQYF. CDR3 DNA sequence: TGTGCCAGCAGCTTAGAAGGGGCCAGCACAGATACGCAGTATTTT. This chain joins TRBV7-9 and TRBJ2-3; D perhaps matches TRBD1 (5 bases). The V and J ends lost 1 base and 0 bases respectively, with 8 bases between them. The germline V gene encodes CDR1 SEHNR and CDR2 FQNEAQ (reference sequence). The CDR3 extends over 15 amino acids.

The V call is TRBV9, the J call TRBJ2-2; possibly TRBD1 for D (6 bases). The CDR3 has 14 residues. Germline values: CDR1 SGDLS, CDR2 YYNGEE. Trimming cost V 3 bases and J 2 bases, with 8 bases left between them. The CDR3 loop reads CASSEGGNTGELFF. For the CDR3, the DNA is TGTGCCAGCAGCGAAGGGGGAAACACCGGGGAGCTGTTTTTT.

V and J are TRBV19 and TRBJ1-5, with D tentatively TRBD1 (5 bases). Germline V CDR1 and CDR2: LNHDA, SQIVND (reference sequence). V was clipped by 5 bases and J by 4 bases, with 9 bases between them. CDR3 size: 13 residues. The CDR3 sequence: CASSGRGNQPQHF. In nucleotides, the CDR3 is TGTGCCAGTAGTGGGAGGGGAAATCAGCCCCAGCATTTT.

This sequence joins TRBV10-3 and TRBJ1-5; the D gene is possibly TRBD1 (5 bases). V was trimmed by 8 bases and J by 0 bases, leaving 8 bases between them. Germline V lookup: CDR1 ENHRY, CDR2 SYGVKD. The CDR3 is 13 residues long. The DNA of the CDR3 is TGTGCCATCGGGGCCACTAGCAATCAGCCCCAGCATTTT. This encodes CAIGATSNQPQHF.

This clone was detected a few times. The chain uses TRBV25-1 and TRBJ2-7, with 10 bases identical to TRBD2. The V and J ends lost 1 base and 7 bases, in that order; junction bases with no gene match: 7. This CDR3 is 15 amino acids long. CDR1 is MGHDK, CDR2 SYGVNS, per germline. The DNA of the CDR3 is TGTGCCAGCAGTGAATGGGCTAGCGGGAGTGAAGAGCAGTACTTC. Protein sequence: CASSEWASGSEEQYF.

The rearrangement links TRBV18 to TRBJ1-2; 7 bases agree with TRBD1. Germline V gene lookup returns CDR1 KGHSH and CDR2 LQKENI. The CDR3 spans 17 residues. Trimming at V came to 3 bases and at J to 8 bases, leaving 18 bases not matched to a gene. CDR3 protein: CASSPRQGGTGVDGYTF. The CDR3, as DNA: TGTGCCAGCTCACCTAGACAGGGTGGGACGGGAGTCGACGGCTACACCTTC.

The rearrangement links TRBV28 to TRBJ1-2; no firm D call. V was cut by 3 bases and J by 5 bases, with 7 bases left in between. This CDR3 spans 12 amino acids. Germline CDR1 and CDR2: MDHEN and SYDVKM. CDR3 in amino acids: CASSFRGYGYTF. In DNA, the CDR3 is TGTGCCAGCAGTTTTCGGGGATATGGCTACACCTTC.

The rearrangement uses TRBV5-1 and TRBJ2-2; 10 bases match TRBD2. With V trimmed by 4 bases and J by 1 base, 13 bases remained unmatched. Germline V gives CDR1 SGHRS, CDR2 YFSETQ. This CDR3 contains 19 residues. CDR3 bases: TGCGCCAGCAGCCACCGAGGGGCTAGCGGGGGCCAGAACACCGGGGAGCTGTTTTTT. Protein sequence: CASSHRGASGGQNTGELFF.

This clone was detected once. The chain is built from TRBV28 and TRBJ2-3, with D perhaps matching TRBD2 (5 bases). There are 17 residues in the CDR3. The ends were cut back, 4 bases at V and 1 base at J, with 18 bases in the middle. Germline assignment: CDR1 MDHEN and CDR2 SYDVKM. In DNA, the CDR3 is TGTGCCAGCAGTTATACCCCTCGGTCGAGGGGCACAGATACGCAGTATTTT. It is translated as CASSYTPRSRGTDTQYF.

The count of this clone is one. The chain combines TRBV7-2 with TRBJ2-1; 9 bases fit TRBD2. V lost 5 bases and J lost 3; bases outside the gene matches: 14. The CDR3 covers 18 residues. CDR1 and CDR2 from the germline V gene are SGHTA and FQGNSA. CDR3 sequence (DNA): TGTGCCAGCAGCCGTCCCCACCCCGGGACTAGCCTCTACAATGAGCAGTTCTTC. It codes for CASSRPHPGTSLYNEQFF.

V gene TRBV19 combines with J gene TRBJ1-2; D might be TRBD1 (5 bases). Per the germline V gene, CDR1 is LNHDA and CDR2 is SQIVND (reference sequence). The CDR3 totals 12 residues. The V end lost 8 bases, the J end lost 3 bases, and 10 bases lay between the germline ends. DNA of the CDR3: TGTGCCAGTTCAAGGGGTGACTATGGCTACACCTTC. Its translation: CASSRGDYGYTF.

The chain links TRBV7-3 to TRBJ2-3; 9 bases are shared with TRBD1. The CDR3 spans 15 residues. The germline gives CDR1 SGHTA, CDR2 FQGTGA. The J segment lost 3 bases and the V segment lost 2 bases, leaving 3 bases of the junction unmatched. The CDR3 region has the DNA TGTGCCAGCAGCTTACGGGACAGGGTGACAGATACGCAGTATTTT. It codes for CASSLRDRVTDTQYF.

The chain combines TRBV4-1 with TRBJ1-1; 8 nucleotides match TRBD1. Germline assignment: CDR1 MGHRA and CDR2 YSYEKL. With V trimmed by 4 bases and J by 5 bases, 6 bases remained unmatched. The CDR3 length is 14 residues. CDR3 nucleotides: TGCGCCAGCAGCCGACGACAGGGGTGGACTGAAGCTTTCTTT. This gives the protein CASSRRQGWTEAFF.

The chain carries TRBV28 and TRBJ2-5; 7 bases match TRBD1. CDR1 is MDHEN and CDR2 is SYDVKM in the germline V gene. There are 13 residues in the CDR3. The V and J ends lost 5 bases and 3 bases, in that order; junction bases with no gene match: 3. The CDR3 region is CASSPTGEETQYF. The CDR3 nucleotides read TGTGCCAGCAGTCCCACAGGGGAAGAGACCCAGTACTTC.

The chain links TRBV14 to TRBJ2-7; TRBD1 matches at 7 bases. The CDR3 sequence is 16 residues long. The ends lost 0 bases at V and 4 bases at J; junction bases unmatched: 9. The germline gives CDR1 SGHDN, CDR2 FVKESK. The CDR3 region is CASSQDPRGQWYEQYF. The CDR3 DNA is TGTGCCAGCAGCCAAGATCCCAGGGGACAGTGGTACGAGCAGTACTTC.

The gene calls are TRBV19 and TRBJ2-1; 7 bases agree with TRBD2. The germline CDR1 and CDR2 sequences are LNHDA and SQIVND (reference sequence). V dropped 10 bases and J dropped 8; count of bases not matched to a gene: 17. The CDR3 consists of 15 residues. Here the CDR3 reads CATQRTGGSGHEQFF. CDR3 DNA sequence: TGTGCCACCCAGCGCACGGGGGGAAGCGGTCATGAGCAGTTCTTC.

V usage is TRBV28 and J usage is TRBJ2-3, with 16 positions matching TRBD2. The CDR3 covers 16 residues. The ends lost 6 bases at V and 1 base at J; junction bases unmatched: 1. Germline CDR1 reads MDHEN; CDR2 reads SYDVKM. The CDR3 DNA is TGTGCCAGCAGCGGGACTAGCGGGGGGGGCACAGATACGCAGTATTTT. Translated: CASSGTSGGGTDTQYF.

The gene calls are TRBV7-9 and TRBJ2-1; TRBD2 matches at 7 bases. Trimming removed 2 bases from V and 5 bases from J; junction bases left unmatched: 12. The germline V gene has CDR1 SEHNR and CDR2 FQNEAQ (reference sequence). The CDR3 sequence is 17 residues long. The CDR3 DNA is TGTGCCAGCAGCTTAAAGGAGCGGGAACTCCTCCACAATGAGCAGTTCTTC. This encodes CASSLKERELLHNEQFF.

V usage is TRBV11-1 and J usage is TRBJ1-2; no clear D. The length of the CDR3 is 13 residues. Trimming cost V 5 bases and J 1 base, with 8 bases left between them. Per the germline V gene, CDR1 is SGHAT and CDR2 is FQDESV (reference sequence). The CDR3 coding sequence is TGTGCCAGCAGCCACGGACTTAACTATGGCTACACCTTC. The encoded protein is CASSHGLNYGYTF.

This clone appeared once. The rearrangement links TRBV5-1 to TRBJ2-7; no definite D call. Trimming removed 0 bases from V and 3 bases from J, with 10 bases in between. From germline, CDR1 is SGHRS and CDR2 YFSETQ. The CDR3 is 14 amino acids. The CDR3 is CASSLAADIYEQYF. For the CDR3, the DNA is TGCGCCAGCAGCTTGGCGGCGGATATCTACGAGCAGTACTTC.

The rearrangement uses TRBV30 and TRBJ1-2, with D unresolved. Germline V gene lookup returns CDR1 GTSNPN and CDR2 SVGIG (reference sequence). There are 16 residues in the CDR3. Trimming left V 3 bases short and J 0 bases short, with 17 bases between. For the CDR3, the DNA is TGTGCCTGGAGGGCCCCCCTGACTCTAGCTAACTATGGCTACACCTTC. Amino acids: CAWRAPLTLANYGYTF.